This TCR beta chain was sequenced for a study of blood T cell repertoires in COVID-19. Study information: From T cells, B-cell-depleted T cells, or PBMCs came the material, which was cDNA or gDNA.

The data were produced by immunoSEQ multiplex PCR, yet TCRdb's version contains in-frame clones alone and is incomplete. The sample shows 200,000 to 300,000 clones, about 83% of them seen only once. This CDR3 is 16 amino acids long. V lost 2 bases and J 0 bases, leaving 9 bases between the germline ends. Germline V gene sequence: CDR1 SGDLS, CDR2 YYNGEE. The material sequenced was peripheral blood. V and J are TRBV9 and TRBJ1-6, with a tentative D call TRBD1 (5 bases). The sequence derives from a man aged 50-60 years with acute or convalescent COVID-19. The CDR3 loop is CASSVTGDSYNSPLHF. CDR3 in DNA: TGTGCCAGCAGCGTCACAGGAGACTCCTATAATTCACCCCTCCACTTT. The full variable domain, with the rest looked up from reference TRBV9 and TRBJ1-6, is DSGVTQTPKHLITATGQRVTLRCSPRSGDLSVYWYQQSLDQGLQFLIQYYNGEERAKGNILERFSAQQFPDLHSELNLSSLELGDSALYFCASSVTGDSYNSPLHFGNGTRLTVT.